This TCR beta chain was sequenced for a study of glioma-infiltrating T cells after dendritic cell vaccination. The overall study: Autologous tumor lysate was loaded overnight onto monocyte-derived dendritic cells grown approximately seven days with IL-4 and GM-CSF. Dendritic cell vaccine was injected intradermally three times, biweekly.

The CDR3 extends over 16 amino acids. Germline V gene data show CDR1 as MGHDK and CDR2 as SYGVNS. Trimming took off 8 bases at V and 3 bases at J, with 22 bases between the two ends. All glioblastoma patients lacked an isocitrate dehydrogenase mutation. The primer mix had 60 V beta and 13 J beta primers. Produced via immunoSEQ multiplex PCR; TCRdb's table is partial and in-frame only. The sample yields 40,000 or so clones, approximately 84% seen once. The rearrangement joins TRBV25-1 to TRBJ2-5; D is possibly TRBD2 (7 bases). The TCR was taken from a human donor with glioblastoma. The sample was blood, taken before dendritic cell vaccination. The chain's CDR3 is CASGGAGAGKKETQYF. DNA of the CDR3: TGTGCCAGCGGGGGGGCCGGGGCGGGAAAGAAAGAGACCCAGTACTTC.